This TCR beta chain was recovered during a study of cytomegalovirus exposure and HLA in healthy donors (dated by TCRdb to the late 2010s). A note on the overall study: According to an earlier analysis of a few hundred of the donors, about 190 million T cells yielded 117 million unique TCR beta sequences and approximately 280 Gb of sequence data. Roughly 300 gigabases of sequencing data and approximately 85 million unique TCR sequences were included in an early release covering roughly 600 HLA-typed donors. Among the 398 genotyped donors, approximately 76% belonged to the genetic ancestry cluster associated with self-reported Caucasian donors. The study aimed to test whether cataloging public T cell receptors could reveal signatures of past pathogen exposure. The T cell repertoires of several hundred subjects were profiled by immunosequencing and related to cytomegalovirus serostatus. Besides the first cohort of under 700 subjects, a separate validation cohort made up of roughly 120 different subjects was used. High-throughput TCR immunosequencing, statistical association of individual TCRs with disease status, and machine learning were combined to predict cytomegalovirus infection status. A later analysis re-analyzed previously published TCR beta repertoires from roughly 630 donors and added high-resolution HLA genotyping to study TCR occurrence patterns. Rather than using new phenotypic data, the later analysis identified candidate immune exposures from TCR beta sequences and from how often those sequences occurred across donors. An earlier analysis of around 640 of the donors used high-throughput TCR beta sequencing to judge whether each TCR beta V gene segment behaved as functional or pseudogenic. Donor age, sex, ethnicity and CMV serostatus were collected together with the repertoire data. A later genetic analysis took genome-wide SNP genotypes for about three fifths of the 666 donors and used that subset as a discovery cohort. Every discovery cohort repertoire had been produced on one sequencing platform. HLA typing included class I and class II loci at four-digit resolution. The number of donors typed differed by locus, with about 629-630 for A, B, C, DRB1 and DQB1, around 500 for DQA1, 600 to 610 for DPA1, and some 470 for DPB1. Four to six DR-DQ haplotypes were handled as single units for association and clustering, since linkage in the cohort was strong. Across roughly 420 genotyped donors of the cohort, an average of about 200,000 unique TCR beta nucleotide sequences per donor were sequenced, and approximately 17% of those sequences were non-productive.

The study at large found these results: In both the original and validation cohorts, the classifier was reported to diagnose cytomegalovirus status with high specificity and sensitivity. Specific HLA alleles were associated with 15,000 to 20,000 TCR beta sequences at a false discovery rate of 0.05 in a later analysis. When HLA alleles, especially DR and DQ, strongly co-occurred, TCR associations were difficult to assign to individual alleles. A later analysis found that HLA-associated TCR beta chains were more clonally expanded and had lower generation probabilities than equally common non-associated chains. HLA typing was unavailable for some donors at each locus, so association tests used only the typed subset. A further reported finding was that TCR beta sequences accurately predicted the HLA-A and HLA-B alleles for most subjects in the first cohort. In an earlier analysis of about 600 of the donors, most TCR beta V segments appeared in productive rearrangements about 90% or about 30% of the time, broadly matching IMGT annotations. A total of 150 to 200 TCR beta chains were listed by the study as associated with cytomegalovirus. The cohort was sequenced for TCR beta chains only, and without alpha or paired-chain data the features that could be detected were limited. Roughly uniform sequencing depth across donors was assumed in presence/absence analyses, although this assumption may not hold. Correlated functional status among segregating V segments might be attributable to linkage disequilibrium, but an unknown experimental factor could not be ruled out. Most TCR sequences were seen in very few donors, while some public TCRs were found in many individuals. V-gene and J-gene trimming of TCR beta chains was associated with a missense DCLRE1C variant in a later genetic analysis, and the association was replicated in an independent cohort. A cluster of highly shared sequence variants was judged likely to be a technical artifact of the sequencing pipeline. Because counts were too low, some 17 rarely observed V segments, including chromosome 9 orphons, were excluded from the earlier analysis of around 590 of the donors. Most CMV-associated TCR beta chains appeared to be HLA-restricted in a later analysis, and the HLA associations seemed to be driven largely by CMV exposure. Three of the identified cytomegalovirus-associated TCR beta chains were confirmed in vitro to be specific for cytomegalovirus antigens. According to a later analysis, TCR association rates differed among HLA loci, with DRB1 alleles showing the most associated TCRs and HLA-C alleles showing the fewest. The 87-base-pair reads could not distinguish some IMGT-functional V segments, including TRBV6-2 and TRBV6-3, so those segments were excluded. The authors suggested that the approach could potentially be extended to other disease states and immunological phenotypes. In a later genetic analysis, fewer N-insertions in productive TCRs were reported among donors in an Asian-associated ancestry cluster than the approximately 710-donor mean. Several of the top co-occurrence clusters appeared to be linked to parvovirus B19, influenza, CMV and Epstein-Barr virus, according to a later analysis. The only immune exposure information available for the cohort was CMV serostatus.

To prepare the library, the immunoSEQ multiplex PCR assay was applied. The multiplex PCR relied on a mix of 60 forward primers for TCR Vbeta segments and 13 reverse primers for TCR Jbeta segments. Amplification of the CDR3 region of rearranged TCR beta genes was performed with a multiplex PCR assay on genomic DNA. The Illumina HiSeq System was used to sequence the amplified TCR beta libraries as 87-base-pair reads. The study's own analysis went as follows. A later analysis tallied tens of millions of unique TCR beta chains across the 610 or so repertoires, and some 12 million of those chains were shared by two or more donors. A nearest-neighbor algorithm error-corrected the raw reads and collapsed the reads into unique sequences, merging closely related sequences to remove PCR and sequencing errors. To assign V, D and J gene segments, CDR3 sequences were aligned to IMGT reference sequences. For a sequence to be retained, a match of at least six nucleotides to both a V gene segment and a J gene segment was required. Rearrangements were classified as productive when the CDR3 lacked stop codons and remained in frame with V and J, and all other rearrangements were classified as non-productive. Following IMGT convention, CDR3 was defined as the stretch from the second conserved V-encoded cysteine to the conserved J-encoded phenylalanine. The earlier analysis of a few hundred of the donors excluded any sequence lacking an unambiguous match to a single V gene segment. In an earlier analysis of about 590 of the donors, a V segment was called functional when productive rearrangements were above 56.7%, and segregating when the standard deviation between donors exceeded 5%. A statistical classification framework was built to diagnose cytomegalovirus status from the catalog of TCR beta chain sequences. In a later analysis, TCR nucleotide sequences were compared against IMGT/GENE-DB human TR gene sequences so that V and J genes could be assigned. A later analysis assigned CDR3 sequences and most-parsimonious VDJ recombination scenarios with the TCRdist pipeline. A later analysis defined each TCR beta chain by its CDR3 amino acid sequence plus V-gene family, and excluded reads lacking a unique V-gene family. In a later analysis, fewer than 650 highly shared, low-generation-probability nucleotide sequences were removed to address suspected cross-contamination and a sequencing artifact. In a later analysis, a clonal expansion index for each public chain was calculated from normalized within-repertoire ranks of inferred template counts. A later analysis computed generation probabilities with a VDJ recombination model fitted to out-of-frame rearrangements, and checked the results against IGoR. In a later analysis, hypergeometric tests were used to score TCR-TCR, TCR-HLA and TCR-CMV co-occurrence, with a repertoire-size bias correction applied to TCR pairs. A later analysis estimated false discovery rates by permuting HLA or CMV assignments 20 times. In a later analysis, co-occurring TCRs were grouped with DBSCAN, and TCRdist sequence similarity was added when clustering was performed within HLA-allele-positive subsets. For co-occurrence clustering, repertoires with fewer than 30,000 or more than 120,000 public chains were excluded, along with roughly five repertoires with anomalous nucleotide sharing. TCRdb retrieved this table from immuneACCESS and kept in-frame rearrangements only. Not all clones are present; in checked studies, unresolved V genes account for under half, and no reason is known for the remainder. Clonal size and the V and J genes are those of that table, whereas D and trimming came from the DNA. For this sample the table gives 110,000 to 150,000 clones, of which approximately 82% were detected only once. Around 8.8% of the sample is in the top ten clones.

The cohort was made up of 666 healthy bone marrow donors. At the time of sampling, every cohort member was nominally healthy, though immune exposures that went unrecorded were likely present. The donor tested CMV seropositive and was one of the 289 seropositive cohort members. Each donor provided a peripheral blood sample, and peripheral blood mononuclear cells were used for TCR beta sequencing. Genomic DNA was extracted from the blood cell samples with the Qiagen DNeasy Blood Extraction Kit. Remarks on this clone: Its antigen specificity is not known. No base quality values were provided; no much bigger clone lies one nucleotide off. This same CDR3 is encoded by further DNA sequences in the sample.

The germline V gene specifies MGHRA as CDR1 and YSYEKL as CDR2. The CDR3 starts with the cysteine, ends with the phenylalanine, and has 13 residues. The entry retains the CDR3 DNA only, 39 bases that are in frame from base 1. V is pared back by 1 base and J by 7 bases, with 8 bases lying between the germline termini. The rearrangement joined TRBV4-1 to TRBJ2-1; 5 matching bases give a weak D call of TRBD1. Sequenced sample: PBMCs. This receptor was taken from a woman in her sixties or seventies in good health and CMV-seropositive. The CDR3 has the sequence CASSQGQGNEQFF. The base sequence is TGCGCCAGCAGCCAAGGGCAGGGAAATGAGCAGTTCTTC.